The 28 T cell receptor beta chains reported below all come from one sample, sequenced in a study of shared clonotypes between healthy human individuals. Only in-frame clones appear in the TCRdb table, and some are missing; sequencing was by immunoSEQ multiplex PCR. The sample lists over 950,000 clones, approximately 80% occurring once. Sequencing input: memory CD4+ T cells from PBMCs. The subset was: CD45RA-negative fraction. These receptors were taken from a man aged 18 to 30 in good health. Some clones in this sample may be carry-over from other donors' samples.

This clone was seen a handful of times. The V and J genes are TRBV5-1 and TRBJ1-2; no firm D call. CDR1 SGHRS and CDR2 YFSETQ come from the germline V gene. V was trimmed by 0 bases and J by 8 bases, leaving 8 bases between them. The CDR3 has 12 residues. The CDR3 spells CASSLGYTGYTF. DNA of the CDR3: TGCGCCAGCAGCTTGGGATATACGGGCTACACCTTC.

This sequence joins TRBV11-2 and TRBJ1-6; no firm D call. V was cut by 0 bases and J by 15 bases, with 9 bases left in between. Germline CDR1 SGHAT, CDR2 FQNNGV. The CDR3 is 12 amino acids. The CDR3 sequence is CASSLEVGFLHF. CDR3 in DNA: TGTGCCAGCAGCTTAGAAGTTGGTTTCCTCCACTTT.

The chain employs TRBV27 and TRBJ1-2; D uncertain. V was shortened by 5 bases and J by 4 bases, with 14 bases between the two germline ends. The germline gives CDR1 MNHEY, CDR2 SMNVEV (reference sequence). This CDR3 has 14 amino acids. CDR3 region: CASSLFPGSYGYTF. CDR3 DNA sequence: TGTGCCAGCAGTCTATTCCCGGGATCCTATGGCTACACCTTC.

This chain links TRBV9 with TRBJ2-5; TRBD2 matches 9 bases. Trimming took 4 bases from V and 5 from J; bases not matched to a gene: 6. This CDR3 spans 14 amino acids. From germline, CDR1 is SGDLS and CDR2 YYNGEE. CDR3: CASSRGSGSETQYF. DNA of the CDR3: TGTGCCAGCAGCCGGGGTAGCGGGAGTGAGACCCAGTACTTC.

The chain recombines TRBV6-6 with TRBJ1-3, with TRBD1 matching over 7 bases. The V gene end was trimmed by 5 bases and the J gene end by 0 bases; junction bases not matched to a gene: 4. The CDR3 runs 15 residues. Germline loops: CDR1 MNHNY, CDR2 SVGAGI (reference sequence). CDR3 in amino acids: CASSPGTVSGNTIYF. The DNA for the CDR3 is TGTGCCAGCAGTCCAGGGACAGTCTCTGGAAACACCATATATTTT.

V usage is TRBV11-3 and J usage is TRBJ1-6; D is unresolved. Germline CDR1 reads SGHNT; CDR2 reads YENEEA. The CDR3 loop spans 15 amino acids. Trimming removed 0 bases at V and 10 bases at J, with 13 bases between. The CDR3 protein is CASSLDSSPGSPLHF. The CDR3 nucleotides are TGTGCCAGCAGCTTAGATTCCTCCCCGGGCTCACCCCTCCACTTT.

This clone came up a few times. The chain carries TRBV7-6 and TRBJ2-7; possibly TRBD1 for D (6 bases). Germline V gives CDR1 SGHVS, CDR2 FNYEAQ. The germline V and J ends were trimmed by 5 bases and 3 bases, with 14 bases remaining between them. This CDR3 is 14 amino acids long. CDR3 sequence reads: CASSPQEGGYEQYF. In nucleotides, the CDR3 is TGTGCCAGCAGCCCCCAGGAAGGGGGCTACGAGCAGTACTTC.

The chain couples TRBV7-2 to TRBJ2-1; D not certain. Germline V gives CDR1 SGHTA, CDR2 FQGNSA. The CDR3 runs to 13 residues. V gave up 1 base and J gave up 6 bases, with 7 bases separating them. The CDR3 is CASSLGVGNEQFF. The CDR3 region has the DNA TGTGCCAGCAGCTTAGGGGTTGGCAATGAGCAGTTCTTC. Filled out from reference TRBV7-2 and TRBJ2-1, the complete variable domain reads GAGVSQSPSNKVTEKGKDVELRCDPISGHTALYWYRQSLGQGLEFLIYFQGNSAPDKSGLPSDRFSAERTGGSVSTLTIQRTQQEDSAVYLCASSLGVGNEQFFGPGTRLTVL.

This clone was counted at least ten times. This chain joins TRBV5-6 and TRBJ2-3; maybe TRBD1 (7 bases). This CDR3 is built from 15 residues. CDR1 and CDR2 (germline): SGHDT, YYEEEE. V lost 4 bases and J 1 base, leaving 13 bases between the germline ends. The DNA of the CDR3 is TGTGCCAGCAGCGCAGGGGGGCGCGGCACAGATACGCAGTATTTT. Translated, it gives CASSAGGRGTDTQYF.

The chain uses TRBV11-2 and TRBJ2-5; 7 bases are a match to TRBD2. This CDR3 spans 18 amino acids. After removal of 5 bases from V and 1 base from J, the junction contained 16 bases not matched to a gene. CDR1 is SGHAT and CDR2 is FQNNGV in the germline V gene. The CDR3 coding sequence is TGTGCCAGCAGCCCGCGCTTCGGGCTAGCGGCGATCCAAGAGACCCAGTACTTC. As protein: CASSPRFGLAAIQETQYF.

This clone was observed many times. The V call is TRBV4-1, the J call TRBJ1-3; a possible D gene is TRBD1 (5 bases). V gave up 1 base and J gave up 0 bases, with 13 bases separating them. This CDR3 has 17 amino acids. Germline CDR1 reads MGHRA; CDR2 reads YSYEKL. DNA for the CDR3: TGCGCCAGCAGCCAAGTCCGGGGAGGGACCTCTGGAAACACCATATATTTT. Protein: CASSQVRGGTSGNTIYF.

V gene TRBV9 combines with J gene TRBJ1-5, with D perhaps TRBD1 (5 bases). The CDR3 covers 18 residues. Germline V lookup: CDR1 SGDLS, CDR2 YYNGEE. Trimming shortened V by 2 bases and J by 2 bases, and 20 bases separated the two germline ends. The CDR3 loop is CASSVSLRAPFGNQPQHF. CDR3 sequence (DNA): TGTGCCAGCAGCGTTTCCCTCAGGGCCCCCTTCGGCAATCAGCCCCAGCATTTT.

The gene calls are TRBV6-5 and TRBJ1-2; 7 bases align to TRBD1. The CDR3 has 14 residues. CDR1 MNHEY and CDR2 SVGAGI come from the germline V gene. The trim removed 6 bases at V and 4 bases at J, leaving 8 bases unmatched. CDR3 sequence reads: CASSPPGTVYGYTF. As DNA, the CDR3 is TGTGCCAGCAGCCCCCCCGGGACAGTCTATGGCTACACCTTC.

The chain recombines TRBV5-1 with TRBJ2-2, with 8 bases fitting TRBD2. The V gene's germline CDR1 is SGHRS and CDR2 YFSETQ. Germline trimming cut 3 bases from V and 6 bases from J; bases unmatched to any gene: 10. CDR3 length: 16 amino acids. The CDR3 nucleotides are TGCGCCAGCAGCTGGGCTGGGACTAGGGGAGCCGGGGAGCTGTTTTTT. It specifies CASSWAGTRGAGELFF.

This rearrangement joins TRBV20-1 to TRBJ2-1; D is unclear. Germline V CDR1 and CDR2: DFQATT, SNEGSKA (reference sequence). CDR3 length: 11 amino acids. The V end was cut by 4 bases, the J end by 9 bases, with 10 bases between. CDR3 region: CSATIDTEQFF. The CDR3 nucleotides read TGCAGTGCTACGATAGATACTGAGCAGTTCTTC.

The J gene is TRBJ2-3, the V gene TRBV10-3; 8 bases are a match to TRBD1. This CDR3 has 15 amino acids. Germline-derived CDR1 and CDR2 are ENHRY and SYGVKD. V lost 3 bases, J lost 4 bases, and 6 bases stayed unmatched. The chain's CDR3 is CAISDARQGSDTQYF. Here the CDR3 DNA reads TGTGCCATCAGTGACGCCAGACAGGGGTCAGATACGCAGTATTTT.

This chain joins TRBV9 and TRBJ1-2; a weak D match, TRBD1 (6 bases). Germline assignment: CDR1 SGDLS and CDR2 YYNGEE. The CDR3 length is 12 residues. V was shortened by 3 bases and J by 8 bases, with 11 bases between the two germline ends. CDR3 in amino acids: CASSGTAWGYTF. The CDR3 region has the DNA TGTGCCAGCAGCGGGACAGCATGGGGCTACACCTTC. Using reference TRBV9 and TRBJ1-2 for the parts outside the CDR3, the full variable domain is DSGVTQTPKHLITATGQRVTLRCSPRSGDLSVYWYQQSLDQGLQFLIQYYNGEERAKGNILERFSAQQFPDLHSELNLSSLELGDSALYFCASSGTAWGYTFGSGTRLTVV.

About this clone itself: In the same sample, other DNA sequences code for this CDR3. V usage is TRBV9 and J usage is TRBJ2-5; the match to TRBD1 covers 9 bases. The CDR3 runs 14 residues. V shed 3 bases, J shed 5 bases, and the junction held 5 bases outside the gene matches. Germline V gene lookup returns CDR1 SGDLS and CDR2 YYNGEE. CDR3 coding DNA: TGTGCCAGCAGCGGGGGACAGGGCGAGGAGACCCAGTACTTC. Protein sequence: CASSGGQGEETQYF.

The chain links TRBV6-5 to TRBJ2-7; 8 bases align to TRBD1. J lost 4 bases, V lost 8 bases, and 4 bases had no gene match. Germline CDR1 and CDR2: MNHEY and SVGAGI. This CDR3 has 12 amino acids. Here the CDR3 DNA reads TGTGCCAGCGGCAGGGGGCATTACGAGCAGTACTTC. Its translation is CASGRGHYEQYF.

This chain links TRBV5-4 with TRBJ1-2, with 10 bases aligning to TRBD1. The CDR3 sequence is 14 residues long. The V gene end was trimmed by 0 bases and the J gene end by 8 bases; junction bases not matched to a gene: 4. Germline CDR1 is SGHNT and CDR2 is YYREEE (reference sequence). CDR3 DNA sequence: TGTGCCAGCAGCTTGGTGACAGGGGGCCGGGGCTACACCTTC. Translated, it gives CASSLVTGGRGYTF.

This rearrangement joins TRBV19 to TRBJ2-4; 8 bases are a match to TRBD1. The CDR3 length is 14 residues. Losses at the gene ends were 5 bases for V and 6 bases for J; bases not matched to a gene: 6. Germline V gene lookup returns CDR1 LNHDA and CDR2 SQIVND (reference sequence). CDR3 DNA sequence: TGTGCCAGTAGTGGACGACAGGGGCCAAACATTCAGTACTTC. This sequence encodes CASSGRQGPNIQYF.

The chain employs TRBV2 and TRBJ2-2; 10 nucleotides line up with TRBD2. CDR1 and CDR2 from the germline V gene are SNHLY and FYNNEI. CDR3 size: 14 residues. Losses at the gene ends were 5 bases for V and 5 bases for J; bases not matched to a gene: 2. The CDR3 nucleotides read TGTGCCAGCAGTCTAGCGGGAGTAACCGGGGAGCTGTTTTTT. It codes for CASSLAGVTGELFF.

The chain is built from TRBV7-2 and TRBJ2-1; 8 bases align to TRBD2. CDR1 and CDR2 (germline): SGHTA, FQGNSA. CDR3 size: 14 residues. With 2 bases clipped from V and 8 bases from J, the junction kept 5 bases outside the gene matches. The DNA of the CDR3 is TGTGCCAGCAGCTTACGACTAGCGCTGGATGAGCAGTTCTTC. Translating it yields CASSLRLALDEQFF.

This clone was observed once. The V and J genes are TRBV19 and TRBJ1-2, with a weak D call TRBD1 (5 bases). Trimming removed 9 bases at V and 6 bases at J, with 14 bases between. This CDR3 comprises 12 residues. CDR1 and CDR2 (germline): LNHDA, SQIVND (reference sequence). The CDR3 DNA is TGTGCCAGAAGCAGGGATGACAATGGCTACACCTTC. Translation gives CARSRDDNGYTF.

The chain recombines TRBV11-3 with TRBJ2-1; a possible D gene is TRBD1 (6 bases). CDR3 length equals 15 residues. The germline V gene has CDR1 SGHNT and CDR2 YENEEA. Between the trimmed V and J ends, which lost 4 bases and 3 bases, there was a span of 13 bases. This chain's CDR3 is CASSSGWDIYNEQFF. DNA of the CDR3: TGTGCCAGCAGCTCGGGGTGGGACATCTACAATGAGCAGTTCTTC.

The chain employs TRBV5-4 and TRBJ2-7; 7 bases align to TRBD1. With V trimmed by 0 bases and J by 0 bases, 3 bases remained unmatched. The CDR3 runs to 15 residues. In germline, CDR1 is SGHNT, CDR2 YYREEE (reference sequence). The CDR3 spells CASSLARDSSYEQYF. The CDR3 DNA reads as TGTGCCAGCAGCTTGGCCCGGGACAGCTCCTACGAGCAGTACTTC.

The CDR3 reads CSVGQGVPGANVLTF. In DNA, the CDR3 is TGCAGCGTGGGACAGGGGGTTCCTGGGGCCAACGTCCTGACTTTC. This sequence joins TRBV29-1 and TRBJ2-6, with 11 bases aligning to TRBD1. The CDR3 has 15 amino acids. V shed 6 bases and J 2 bases; nucleotides not matched to a gene: 3. The germline V gene has CDR1 SQVTM and CDR2 ANQGSEA.

The chain uses TRBV6-1 and TRBJ2-1; D is unresolved. This CDR3 contains 13 residues. CDR1 is MNHNS, CDR2 SASEGT, per germline. The V and J ends lost 6 bases and 7 bases respectively, with 13 bases between them. In nucleotides, the CDR3 is TGTGCCAGCAGAATGGCGGCCTCAAATGAGCAGTTCTTC. This gives the protein CASRMAASNEQFF.